The 13 T cell receptor beta chains below all came from one sample that was sequenced in a study of T cell clonality in common variable immunodeficiency. Only in-frame clones appear in the TCRdb table, and some are missing; sequencing was by immunoSEQ multiplex PCR. The data show some 60,000 clones, with none appearing a single time. Sequenced sample: peripheral blood mononuclear cells. The receptors originated from a person between 18 and 75 years old in good health.

This clone appeared many times. CDR3 sequence reads: CSVLRRELSSGVNEQFF. The CDR3 bases that were read are TGCAGTGTTTTAAGGCGGGAGTTAAGCTCTGGGGTCAATGAG. The genes are TRBV20-1 and TRBJ2-1; 7 nucleotides agree with TRBD2. Read data end 3 residues before the CDR3 end; the end is taken from the germline J gene. This CDR3 contains 17 residues. Trimming at V came to 7 bases and at J to 6 bases, leaving 21 bases not matched to a gene. In germline, CDR1 is DFQATT, CDR2 SNEGSKA (reference sequence).

Concerning this clone itself: The observed sequence ends 3 residues before the CDR3 terminus, with the missing tail filled in from the germline J gene. This rearrangement joins TRBV6-4 to TRBJ2-1; 12 bases agree with TRBD1. CDR1 and CDR2 from the germline V gene are MRHNA and SNTAGT. The CDR3 sequence is 16 residues long. V lost 0 bases, J lost 8 bases, and 5 bases stayed unmatched. The CDR3 loop is CASSDSGDRGRDEQFF. CDR3 DNA, as far as it was read: TGTGCCAGCAGTGACTCTGGGGACAGGGGGCGGGATGAG.

There are many counts of this clone. The read is 3 residues too short to cover the CDR3 end, so that end is filled in from the germline J gene. The V call is TRBV19, the J call TRBJ2-7; 7 positions match TRBD1. This CDR3 comprises 14 residues. With 5 bases clipped from V and 3 bases from J, the junction kept 7 bases outside the gene matches. Germline assignment: CDR1 LNHDA and CDR2 SQIVND (reference sequence). CDR3 DNA, as far as it was read: TGTGCCAGTAGTCCCGGGACAGTTAACTACGAG. Residues: CASSPGTVNYE. The entire CDR3 is CASSPGTVNYEQYF. Combining the CDR3 with reference TRBV19 and TRBJ2-7 gives the whole variable domain DGGITQSPKYLFRKEGQNVTLSCEQNLNHDAMYWYRQDPGQGLRLIYYSQIVNDFQKGDIAEGYSVSREKKESFPLTVTSAQKNPTAFYLCASSPGTVNYEQYFGPGTRLTVT.

The table lists this clone with many counts. The CDR3 extends 3 residues past the end of the read, so its final part is completed from the germline J gene. The chain links TRBV28 to TRBJ2-7, with TRBD1 as a possible D gene (5 bases). Germline CDR1 reads MDHEN; CDR2 reads SYDVKM. The length of the CDR3 is 14 residues. Trimming cost V 7 bases and J 6 bases, with 19 bases left between them. CDR3 sequence reads: CASNLETDPSEQYF. The covered CDR3 bases are TGTGCCAGCAACCTCGAGACAGATCCGAGCGAG. The full variable domain, rest sourced from reference TRBV28 and TRBJ2-7, is DVKVTQSSRYLVKRTGEKVFLECVQDMDHENMFWYRQDPGLGLRLIYFSYDVKMKEKGDIPEGYSVSREKKERFSLILESASTNQTSMYLCASNLETDPSEQYFGPGTRLTVT.

This clone was seen ten or more times. Read data end 3 residues before the CDR3 end; the end is taken from the germline J gene. The chain joins TRBV28 to TRBJ1-5; D may be TRBD1 (5 bases). V gave up 4 bases and J gave up 0 bases, with 10 bases separating them. Germline V lookup: CDR1 MDHEN, CDR2 SYDVKM. The CDR3 is 15 residues long. CDR3 in amino acids: CASSSSGNSNQPQHF. The part of the CDR3 DNA that was read is TGTGCCAGCAGTTCCTCAGGGAATAGCAATCAGCCC.

This clone was seen at least ten times. From the germline J gene comes the end of the CDR3, since the read stops 3 residues before it. This rearrangement joins TRBV30 to TRBJ2-7, with 10 positions matching TRBD1. CDR3 length: 15 amino acids. J was trimmed by 6 bases and V by 4 bases; bases with no gene match: 12. Per germline, CDR1 GTSNPN and CDR2 SVGIG (reference sequence). Incomplete CDR3 DNA: TGTGCCTGGAACCACCCGACAGGGGGCTTAGTCGAG. Protein: CAWNHPTGGLVE. The full-length CDR3 reads as CAWNHPTGGLVEQYF. Supplemented by reference TRBV30 and TRBJ2-7, the full variable domain reads SQTIHQWPATLVQPVGSPLSLECTVEGTSNPNLYWYRQAAGRGLQLLFYSVGIGQISSEVPQNLSASRPQDRQFILSSKKLLLSDSGFYLCAWNHPTGGLVEQYFGPGTRLTVT.

Concerning this clone: The CDR3 goes on 3 residues after the read ends, and that part is filled in from the germline J gene. The chain links TRBV6-1 to TRBJ2-7, with TRBD2 matching over 7 bases. After removal of 4 bases from V and 2 bases from J, the junction contained 8 bases not matched to a gene. Per the germline V gene, CDR1 is MNHNS and CDR2 is SASEGT. CDR3 length equals 15 residues. CDR3 bases read: TGTGCCAGCAGTGGGCGGGGGATCAAAGCCTACGAG. Amino acid sequence: CASSGRGIKAYE. The full CDR3 is CASSGRGIKAYEQYF.

This clone was observed at least ten times. The CDR3: CASRFSGGSYEQYF. The CDR3 DNA, read in part, is TGTGCCAGCAGATTCTCCGGAGGGTCCTACGAG. The chain uses TRBV6-2 or TRBV6-3 and TRBJ2-7; D may be TRBD2 (6 bases). The sequenced fragment ends 3 residues before the CDR3 boundary, so the rest is inferred from the germline J gene. Germline lookup yields CDR1 MNHEY and CDR2 SVGEGT. Trimming removed 6 bases at V and 1 base at J, with 13 bases between. This CDR3 is 14 amino acids long.

This clone occurred many times. The read terminates 3 residues before the CDR3 end, so the remaining end is supplied by the germline J gene. The V call is TRBV28, the J call TRBJ2-1; 8 positions agree with TRBD1. Germline V gives CDR1 MDHEN, CDR2 SYDVKM. This CDR3 has 14 amino acids. Trimming at V came to 8 bases and at J to 5 bases, leaving 8 bases not matched to a gene. The sequenced CDR3 bases are TGTGCCAGCGACACCGGGACAGGCAACAATGAG. This gives the protein CASDTGTGNNE. The complete CDR3 sequence is CASDTGTGNNEQFF.

This clone was recorded many times. The read comes to an end 3 residues before the CDR3 does, leaving the germline J gene to fill in the end. The V and J genes are TRBV12-3 or TRBV12-4 and TRBJ2-7; 10 nucleotides agree with TRBD2. The CDR3 has 15 amino acids. Trimming cost V 2 bases and J 6 bases; bases outside gene matches: 7. CDR3: CASSLSPSGSFEQYF. CDR3 DNA, as far as it was read: TGTGCCAGCAGTTTAAGTCCTAGCGGGAGTTTCGAG.

This clone was recorded at least ten times. The read terminates 3 residues ahead of where the CDR3 ends, so the germline J gene completes it. The chain uses TRBV4-1 and TRBJ2-7, with a weak D call TRBD1 (7 bases). Trimming shortened V by 4 bases and J by 1 base, and 14 bases separated the two germline ends. CDR1 and CDR2 from the germline V gene are MGHRA and YSYEKL. The CDR3 runs 15 residues. This chain's CDR3 is CASSLAEGASYEQYF. The CDR3 DNA, read in part, is TGCGCCAGCAGCCTCGCGGAGGGGGCGTCCTACGAG.

This clone was detected many times. From the germline J gene comes the end of the CDR3, since the read stops 3 residues before it. The chain employs TRBV4-2 and TRBJ2-3; 8 bases fit TRBD1. V was clipped by 3 bases and J by 2 bases; unmatched bases: 4. From germline, CDR1 is LGHNA and CDR2 YNFKEQ. The CDR3 is made up of 15 amino acids. CDR3 region: CASSHLGQATDTQYF. CDR3 bases read: TGTGCCAGCAGCCACCTGGGACAGGCCACAGATACG.

This clone was detected many times. The sequenced fragment ends 3 residues before the CDR3 boundary, so the rest is inferred from the germline J gene. The rearrangement joins TRBV13 to TRBJ1-2; TRBD1 matches at 8 bases. The trim removed 5 bases at V and 4 bases at J, leaving 9 bases unmatched. Germline CDR1 PRHDT, CDR2 FYEKMQ (reference sequence). The CDR3 is 15 residues long. This chain's CDR3 is CASSVRDRTAYGYTF. CDR3 DNA, as far as it was read: TGTGCCAGCAGCGTCCGGGACAGGACGGCCTATGGC.